Sequencing of this TCR beta chain was carried out in a study of cytomegalovirus exposure and HLA in healthy donors. Overall study: Counted in an early data release were tens of millions of unique TCRs from HLA-typed donors.

60 Vbeta and 13 Jbeta primers were used in PCR. Here immunoSEQ multiplex PCR was the method, and the copy in TCRdb shows in-frame clones only, minus some. The sample has approximately 100,000 clones, just over 70% seen once. General observations from the study: Across donors, most TCRs were seen rarely, yet some public ones were widespread. Highly shared variants forming one cluster were likely a sequencing artifact. A prior analysis recorded that most TCR beta V segments were productive about 87% or about 30% of the time.

Details on this clone: Its antigen is still unknown.

The CDR3 loop spans 13 amino acids. Germline assignment: CDR1 MNHNY and CDR2 SVGAGI (reference sequence). Trimming pared 5 bases from V and 4 bases from J, leaving 9 bases between. Sequencing was done on a sample of PBMCs. The rearrangement uses TRBV6-6 and TRBJ1-5; a weak D match, TRBD1 (5 bases). This TCR derives from a boy younger than 18 in good health and CMV-seronegative. The CDR3 loop is CASSPTDNQPQHF. DNA for the CDR3: TGTGCCAGCAGTCCGACAGATAATCAGCCCCAGCATTTT.